The entry below describes one T cell receptor beta chain. Study members were between roughly 18 and 90 years old and lived in approximately 25 US regions. Clinical history reported by participants formed the basis on which cohorts were assigned. Germline CDR1 and CDR2: MNHEY and SMNVEV (reference sequence). V shed 1 base, J shed 10 bases, and the junction held 6 bases outside the gene matches. The CDR3 totals 16 residues. This sample is part of a study of blood T cell repertoires in COVID-19. Overall study: Spain, Italy and the United States supplied samples that represented acute and convalescent COVID-19. T cells, B-cell-depleted T cells, or PBMCs provided the cDNA or gDNA that served as material.

Profiled with immunoSEQ multiplex PCR; TCRdb holds only in-frame clones, not every one. The sample records more than 250,000 clones, roughly 89% being singletons. Input material: PBMCs or T cells enriched from blood (not recorded which). The J gene is TRBJ2-1, the V gene TRBV27; TRBD2 matches 14 bases. The receptor comes from a woman aged 18-29 years with acute COVID-19. CDR3 bases: TGTGCCAGCAGTTTATTCGGGACTAGCGGGAGAATAGAGCAGTTCTTC. This encodes CASSLFGTSGRIEQFF.